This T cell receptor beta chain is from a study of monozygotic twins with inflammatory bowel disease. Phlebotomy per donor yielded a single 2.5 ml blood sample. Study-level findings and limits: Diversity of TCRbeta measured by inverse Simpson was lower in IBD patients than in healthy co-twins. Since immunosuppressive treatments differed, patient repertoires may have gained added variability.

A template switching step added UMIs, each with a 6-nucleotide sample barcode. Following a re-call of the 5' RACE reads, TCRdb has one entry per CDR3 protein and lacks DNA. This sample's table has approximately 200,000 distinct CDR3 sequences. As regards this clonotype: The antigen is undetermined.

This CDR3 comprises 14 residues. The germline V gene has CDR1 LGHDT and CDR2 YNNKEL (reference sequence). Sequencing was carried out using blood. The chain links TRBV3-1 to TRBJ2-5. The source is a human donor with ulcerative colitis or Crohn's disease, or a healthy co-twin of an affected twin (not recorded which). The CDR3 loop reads CASSQYRPRETQYF.